Listed below are T cell receptor beta chains from one sample, sequenced in a study of identical twins. MiXCR was run by TCRdb on the 5' RACE reads, yielding one entry per CDR3 protein. This repertoire shows under 300,000 distinct CDR3 sequences, 9.5% to 15% found once; its top ten account for 4% to 5%. The same data also went into a second study, on yellow fever vaccine responses in identical twins.

Source material: memory (CD45RO+) T cells sorted from blood. The source of these receptors is a woman aged 18-35 years in good health. The CDR3 runs from the conserved cysteine through the conserved F or W. The order of the fields is V gene, J gene, D gene, clone size, CDR3 protein, CDR3 DNA. D genes are given only for firm matches. For some rows the clone size is stated as once, few or many, or as a class when expanded; others skip it.

>TRBV2|TRBJ1-2|NA|few
CASRDMRSYGYTF
TGTGCCAGCAGGGATATGAGGTCCTATGGCTACACCTTC
>TRBV30|TRBJ2-1|NA|few
CAYYSPGRGYNEQFF
TGTGCCTACTACTCGCCAGGGCGAGGGTACAATGAGCAGTTCTTC
>TRBV7-8|TRBJ2-1|NA|few
CASSQDRIGNEQFF
TGTGCCAGCAGCCAGGACCGTATTGGCAATGAGCAGTTCTTC
>TRBV4-2|TRBJ1-6|TRBD1|many
CASSGTGDNSPLHF
TGTGCCAGCAGCGGGACAGGGGATAATTCACCCCTCCACTTT
>TRBV29-1|TRBJ2-5|TRBD2|NA
CSVSYGLAGGETQYF
TGCAGCGTCTCCTATGGACTAGCGGGGGGAGAGACCCAGTACTTC
>TRBV5-1|TRBJ2-2|TRBD2|few
CASSWAPGGANTGELFF
TGCGCCAGCAGCTGGGCCCCGGGGGGGGCGAACACCGGGGAGCTGTTTTTT
>TRBV11-2|TRBJ1-5|NA|once
CASSLDGGGSGNQPQHF
TGTGCCAGCAGCTTAGACGGCGGAGGAAGTGGCAATCAGCCCCAGCATTTT
>TRBV11-2|TRBJ2-5|TRBD1|NA
CARCFSRDRGLLGQETQYF
TGTGCCCGCTGTTTTTCCCGGGACAGGGGGCTCCTGGGGCAAGAGACCCAGTACTTC
>TRBV6-1|TRBJ2-1|TRBD2|NA
CASRGGGSGYNEQFF
TGTGCCAGCAGGGGGGGGGGGTCAGGGTACAATGAGCAGTTCTTC
>TRBV9|TRBJ2-1|NA|many
CASTEQASYNEQFF
TGTGCCAGCACGGAGCAGGCTTCTTACAATGAGCAGTTCTTC
>TRBV20-1|TRBJ2-7|TRBD1|NA
CSATDRGWAYEQYF
TGCAGTGCTACCGACAGGGGGTGGGCCTACGAGCAGTACTTC
>TRBV20-1|TRBJ2-7|TRBD2|NA
CSAREGLRLAGFSYEQYF
TGCAGTGCTAGAGAAGGGTTACGACTAGCGGGCTTCTCCTACGAGCAGTACTTC
>TRBV29-1|TRBJ2-5|NA|many
CSVVGPLRETQYF
TGCAGCGTTGTGGGGCCGCTGAGAGAGACCCAGTACTTC
>TRBV5-1|TRBJ2-3|NA|NA
CASSLRRDTGTDTQYF
TGCGCCAGCAGCCTGCGACGGGACACGGGCACAGATACGCAGTATTTT
>TRBV11-2|TRBJ2-5|NA|NA
CASSLMSRVSETQYF
TGTGCCAGCAGCTTAATGAGTCGGGTATCAGAGACCCAGTACTTC
>TRBV14|TRBJ2-7|NA|few
CASSQDLRLEQYF
TGTGCCAGCAGCCAAGATTTGAGACTCGAGCAGTACTTC
>TRBV28|TRBJ1-2|NA|NA
CASSLDRREGYTF
TGTGCCAGCAGTTTAGATCGTCGGGAGGGCTACACCTTC
>TRBV20-1|TRBJ2-5|TRBD2|few
CSAPNPRDGGEETQYF
TGCAGTGCTCCAAATCCCCGGGACGGGGGGGAAGAGACCCAGTACTTC
>TRBV5-6|TRBJ2-7|TRBD2|NA
CASSDGTSGPYEQYF
TGTGCCAGCAGCGATGGGACTAGCGGTCCCTACGAGCAGTACTTC
>TRBV7-2|TRBJ2-3|NA|few
CASSFMFGGEDTQYF
TGTGCCAGCAGCTTCATGTTTGGGGGCGAAGATACGCAGTATTTT
>TRBV7-9|TRBJ2-1|NA|few
CASSSRRGGNEQFF
TGTGCCAGCAGCTCCCGTAGGGGCGGCAATGAGCAGTTCTTC
>TRBV27|TRBJ1-2|TRBD1|few
CASSSLDRARGYTF
TGTGCCAGCAGTTCCCTCGACAGGGCGCGGGGCTACACCTTC
>TRBV20-1|TRBJ2-7|NA|few
CSARDPGVSYEQYF
TGCAGTGCTAGAGATCCGGGGGTTAGCTACGAGCAGTACTTC
>TRBV12-3/TRBV12-4|TRBJ2-4|NA|NA
CATMADLAKNIQYF
TGTGCCACAATGGCGGACTTAGCCAAAAACATTCAGTACTTC
>TRBV20-1|TRBJ1-2|NA|NA
CSAVGVDGYGYTF
TGCAGTGCTGTAGGGGTGGATGGCTATGGCTACACCTTC
>TRBV18|TRBJ1-6|TRBD1|few
CASSPFGGGTGNNSPLHF
TGTGCCAGCTCACCTTTCGGAGGCGGGACAGGCAATAATTCACCCCTCCACTTT
>TRBV20-1|TRBJ2-5|NA|few
CSAPTWTFETQYF
TGCAGTGCCCCGACCTGGACATTCGAGACCCAGTACTTC
>TRBV18|TRBJ2-3|NA|few
CASSAPDTQYF
TGTGCCAGCTCCGCCCCCGATACGCAGTATTTT
>TRBV3-1|TRBJ2-1|NA|many
CASSQGPSPQFF
TGTGCCAGCAGCCAAGGTCCCAGCCCGCAGTTCTTC
>TRBV20-1|TRBJ2-1|NA|NA
CSARGWAAILYNEQFF
TGCAGTGCTAGGGGCTGGGCAGCCATCTTGTACAATGAGCAGTTCTTC
>TRBV11-2|TRBJ2-1|TRBD1|NA
CASSRDRGHGNEQFF
TGTGCCAGCAGCCGGGACAGGGGGCATGGCAATGAGCAGTTCTTC
>TRBV30|TRBJ2-1|TRBD2|NA
CAWSPLAGGRNEQFF
TGTGCCTGGAGTCCCCTAGCGGGAGGGCGGAATGAGCAGTTCTTC
>TRBV5-1|TRBJ1-5|NA|NA
CASSLTGLSNQPQHF
TGCGCCAGCAGCTTGACAGGATTAAGCAATCAGCCCCAGCATTTT
>TRBV9|TRBJ1-1|NA|many
CASSVGPLREAFF
TGTGCCAGCAGCGTAGGACCTCTTCGTGAAGCTTTCTTT
>TRBV20-1|TRBJ2-3|TRBD2|NA
CSARDGTRSTDTQYF
TGCAGTGCTAGAGACGGGACTAGGAGCACAGATACGCAGTATTTT
>TRBV19|TRBJ2-6|TRBD1|NA
CASSQPGQGGSGANVLTF
TGTGCCAGTAGTCAACCGGGACAGGGAGGCTCTGGGGCCAACGTCCTGACTTTC
>TRBV10-3|TRBJ2-1|NA|few
CAISPSSGGGSYNEQFF
TGTGCCATCAGTCCGTCCTCGGGGGGCGGTTCCTACAATGAGCAGTTCTTC
>TRBV20-1|TRBJ2-3|TRBD2|few
CSASVAGGLTDTQYF
TGCAGTGCCTCCGTAGCGGGGGGGCTCACAGATACGCAGTATTTT
>TRBV10-3|TRBJ2-2|NA|few
CAISLRLGVSDTGELFF
TGTGCCATCAGCCTTAGGTTAGGGGTGTCGGACACCGGGGAGCTGTTTTTT
>TRBV29-1|TRBJ2-5|TRBD2|few
CSVDGLAGVQETQYF
TGCAGCGTTGACGGACTAGCGGGGGTCCAAGAGACCCAGTACTTC
>TRBV5-1|TRBJ1-5|NA|many
CASSYGLGIQPQHF
TGCGCCAGCAGCTATGGTTTGGGTATTCAGCCCCAGCATTTT
>TRBV24-1|TRBJ2-1|TRBD1|many
CATSEDRGRLYNEQFF
TGTGCCACCAGCGAAGACAGGGGGCGCCTCTACAATGAGCAGTTCTTC
>TRBV3-1|TRBJ2-1|NA|NA
CASTLLVRPDNEQFF
TGTGCCTCCACCCTGCTAGTACGCCCCGACAATGAGCAGTTCTTC